The entry below describes one TCR beta chain. Antigen specificity is unknown. This entry is derived from a study of cytomegalovirus exposure and HLA in healthy donors. About the study: The 95 to 150 validation repertoires used a platform that matched the one used for the approximately 670 first-cohort repertoires, as a later analysis reported.

Assay: immunoSEQ multiplex PCR; the TCRdb copy retains only in-frame clones and omits some. The sample carries approximately 60,000 clones, 90% recorded once. Study outcomes and limitations: In a later analysis, first-cohort TCR clusters were found to tend to co-occur in the roughly 120 validation repertoires.

Germline V gene sequence: CDR1 LNHDA, CDR2 SQIVND (reference sequence). The CDR3 is 14 amino acids. Trimming cost V 9 bases and J 0 bases, with 14 bases left between them. The clonotype was recovered from a young man in good health and CMV-seronegative. The material sequenced was PBMCs. The rearrangement joins TRBV19 to TRBJ2-5; perhaps TRBD2 as D (5 bases). For the CDR3, the DNA is TGTGCCAGCGGCCTTGTCGGGGACCAAGAGACCCAGTACTTC. Translating gives CASGLVGDQETQYF. The whole variable domain, remainder taken from reference TRBV19 and TRBJ2-5, is DGGITQSPKYLFRKEGQNVTLSCEQNLNHDAMYWYRQDPGQGLRLIYYSQIVNDFQKGDIAEGYSVSREKKESFPLTVTSAQKNPTAFYLCASGLVGDQETQYFGPGTRLLVL.